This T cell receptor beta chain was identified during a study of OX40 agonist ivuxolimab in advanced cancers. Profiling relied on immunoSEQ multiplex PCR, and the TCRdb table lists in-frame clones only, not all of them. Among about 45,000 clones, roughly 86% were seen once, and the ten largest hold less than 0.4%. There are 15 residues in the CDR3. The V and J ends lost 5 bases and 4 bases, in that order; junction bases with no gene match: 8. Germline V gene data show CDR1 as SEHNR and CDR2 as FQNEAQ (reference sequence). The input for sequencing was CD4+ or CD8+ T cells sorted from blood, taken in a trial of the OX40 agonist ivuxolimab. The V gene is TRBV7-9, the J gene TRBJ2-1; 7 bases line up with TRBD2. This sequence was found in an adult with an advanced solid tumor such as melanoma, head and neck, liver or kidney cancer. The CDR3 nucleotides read TGTGCCAGCAGCCCCCCCGGGGGGTCTTACAATGAGCAGTTCTTC. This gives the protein CASSPPGGSYNEQFF.